This T cell receptor (beta chain) came from a study of radiation and T cells in renal cell carcinoma. The wider study: Nephrectomy followed 15 Gy stereotactic body radiation by 4 weeks. The study, taken as a whole, reports: Without pretreatment biopsies, baseline tumor clonotype presence was undetermined.

Described time point: blood 2 weeks post-SBRT. The treatment is: 15 Gy SBRT to primary tumor, nephrectomy 4 weeks later. The tumor was a clear cell renal cell carcinoma. Germline V lookup: CDR1 SNHLY, CDR2 FYNNEI. V was shortened by 7 bases and J by 7 bases, with 17 bases between the two germline ends. This CDR3 comprises 14 residues. Sequencing used immunoSEQ multiplex PCR; TCRdb keeps in-frame clones, though not all of them. The sample holds some 70,000 clones, 82% seen once. The table lists this clone with a count of one. Its antigen is as yet unknown. The receptor was derived from a man aged 55 to 70 with renal cell carcinoma. This chain links TRBV2 with TRBJ1-5; a weak D match, TRBD1 (5 bases). The sequencing here drew on blood, taken from a patient whose treatment included radiotherapy and nephrectomy. In nucleotides, the CDR3 is TGTGCCAGCACCTTCGAGAGGGGATACCAGCCCCAGCATTTT. Its protein is CASTFERGYQPQHF.